This entry lists 32 T cell receptor beta chains sequenced from one sample in a study of blood T cells in healthy people across ages. Using a J-beta primer mix together with a sample-barcoded 5' primer, a second PCR was run for roughly 7 to 11 cycles. TCRdb reprocessed the 5' RACE reads with MiXCR, giving one entry per CDR3 protein. Among 800,000 to 950,000 distinct CDR3 sequences listed, 25% to 30% were seen once. This sample was also put to use in a study of T cells of mothers and their children.

The sequencing input was blood. These TCRs come from a woman aged 40 to 50 in good health.

In this sample, this clonotype turned up many times. The V and J genes are TRBV5-1 and TRBJ2-7, with D unclear. Looked up from germline, CDR1 is SGHRS and CDR2 is YFSETQ. V lost 0 bases to trimming and J lost 4 bases, with 11 bases between them. The CDR3 consists of 14 residues. CDR3 amino acids: CASSLVSANYEQYF. The CDR3 bases are TGCGCCAGCAGCTTGGTGTCAGCTAATTACGAGCAGTACTTC.

The CDR3 DNA sequence: TGTGCCAGTAGGACCGGTTCTCTCAAAAACATTCAGTACTTC. This codes for CASRTGSLKNIQYF. V gene TRBV6-2 or TRBV6-3 combines with J gene TRBJ2-4; D is uncertain. CDR1 is MNHEY, CDR2 SVGEGT, per germline. The CDR3 totals 14 residues. Trimming took off 9 bases at V and 3 bases at J, with 15 bases between the two ends.

This clonotype was counted only a few times. The rearrangement links TRBV20-1 to TRBJ1-6, with D unresolved. The CDR3 runs to 13 residues. Germline assignment: CDR1 DFQATT and CDR2 SNEGSKA (reference sequence). V lost 6 bases to trimming and J lost 10 bases, with 16 bases between them. CDR3 DNA sequence: TGCAGTGCCAAGGTGAGACCGGCGTCACCCCTCCACTTT. This sequence encodes CSAKVRPASPLHF.

This clonotype has ten or more counts. This chain uses TRBV19 with TRBJ2-5, with a tentative D call TRBD2 (5 bases). This CDR3 is 14 amino acids long. The germline V gene encodes CDR1 LNHDA and CDR2 SQIVND (reference sequence). V lost 6 bases and J 3 bases, leaving 14 bases between the germline ends. This CDR3 reads CASSPGLKEETQYF. As DNA, the CDR3 is TGTGCCAGTAGCCCCGGACTCAAAGAAGAGACCCAGTACTTC.

The chain couples TRBV12-3 or TRBV12-4 to TRBJ2-3; TRBD2 agrees at 9 bases. The CDR3 contains 14 residues. With V trimmed by 3 bases and J by 5 bases, 3 bases remained unmatched. CDR3 region: CASSLRGGGDTQYF. The CDR3 nucleotides are TGTGCCAGCAGTTTGCGGGGGGGAGGAGATACGCAGTATTTT.

This clonotype was seen ten or more times. The rearrangement links TRBV5-1 to TRBJ2-5; possibly TRBD2 for D (6 bases). Germline V gives CDR1 SGHRS, CDR2 YFSETQ. V was cut by 2 bases and J by 4 bases, with 12 bases left in between. CDR3 size: 14 residues. CDR3 region: CASSFGGLGETQYF. The CDR3 region has the DNA TGCGCCAGCAGCTTTGGGGGACTCGGAGAGACCCAGTACTTC.

This clonotype was recorded many times. The chain has TRBV20-1 and TRBJ2-7; perhaps TRBD1 as D (6 bases). Germline-derived CDR1 and CDR2 are DFQATT and SNEGSKA (reference sequence). This CDR3 is built from 12 residues. V was pared by 5 bases and J by 3 bases, with 11 bases between. Here the CDR3 DNA reads TGCAGTGCTGACGACAGGAGCTACGAGCAGTACTTC. Its protein product is CSADDRSYEQYF.

The table lists this clonotype with many counts. This chain connects TRBV12-3 or TRBV12-4 to TRBJ2-7; D unresolved. V lost 5 bases to trimming and J lost 7 bases, with 27 bases between them. This CDR3 is 17 amino acids long. This CDR3 reads CASSPQGYNPVPEEQYF. DNA of the CDR3: TGTGCCAGCAGTCCACAAGGCTACAATCCTGTCCCTGAGGAGCAGTACTTC.

As to this clonotype: Being one base from a much bigger clone, this may be a read error. The rearrangement links TRBV24-1 to TRBJ2-1; no firm D call. The CDR3 has 15 residues. Germline values: CDR1 KGHDR, CDR2 SFDVKD. The CDR3 loop is CATSDVGSSYNGQFF. CDR3 nucleotides: TGTGCCACCAGTGACGTGGGCAGCAGCTACAATGGGCAGTTCTTC.

V gene TRBV5-1 combines with J gene TRBJ1-4, with 9 bases fitting TRBD1. The CDR3 length is 14 residues. Losses at the gene ends were 4 bases for V and 8 bases for J; bases not matched to a gene: 6. Per the germline V gene, CDR1 is SGHRS and CDR2 is YFSETQ. As DNA, the CDR3 is TGCGCCAGCAGCCCAACGGGACAGGGAGAAAAACTGTTTTTT. It translates to CASSPTGQGEKLFF.

V gene TRBV2 combines with J gene TRBJ2-3; 13 bases map to TRBD2. V was pared by 6 bases and J by 4 bases, with 7 bases of the junction left unmatched. Germline CDR1 SNHLY, CDR2 FYNNEI. The CDR3 has 16 residues. This CDR3 reads CASSGGTSGVADTQYF. The CDR3 DNA reads as TGTGCCAGCAGCGGGGGGACTAGCGGGGTGGCAGATACGCAGTATTTT.

The chain employs TRBV9 and TRBJ2-7, with no clear D. Germline loops: CDR1 SGDLS, CDR2 YYNGEE. The CDR3 runs 14 residues. V lost 4 bases and J 0 bases, leaving 11 bases between the germline ends. This CDR3 is CASSPASSSYEQYF. CDR3 in DNA: TGTGCCAGCAGCCCAGCGTCCTCCTCCTACGAGCAGTACTTC.

The gene calls are TRBV20-1 and TRBJ1-1, with D uncertain. Trimming removed 4 bases from V and 0 bases from J, with 12 bases in between. The CDR3 is 14 amino acids. The germline CDR1 and CDR2 sequences are DFQATT and SNEGSKA (reference sequence). The CDR3 DNA reads as TGCAGTGCTATCCCGATAACACTGAACACTGAAGCTTTCTTT. This encodes CSAIPITLNTEAFF.

On this clonotype itself: The junction and the germline gene differ at one end; a read error may be behind it. This chain connects TRBV25-1 to TRBJ2-5; maybe TRBD1 (6 bases). This CDR3 is built from 13 residues. CDR1 is MGHDK and CDR2 is SYGVNS in the germline V gene. This chain's CDR3 is CASGEQGPETQYF. CDR3 DNA sequence: TGTGCCAGCGGTGAACAGGGTCCGGAGACCCAGTACTTC.

The V and J genes are TRBV7-2 and TRBJ1-2; the match to TRBD1 covers 12 bases. The J segment lost 0 bases and the V segment lost 5 bases, leaving 4 bases of the junction unmatched. Germline CDR1 reads SGHTA; CDR2 reads FQGNSA. The CDR3 covers 16 residues. As DNA, the CDR3 is TGTGCCAGCAGCGCCCGGGACAGGGGGCCTAACTATGGCTACACCTTC. Translated, it gives CASSARDRGPNYGYTF.

This clonotype came up a few times. One base away lies a much larger clone, so this may be a sequencing read error. This chain uses TRBV5-1 with TRBJ2-1; the match to TRBD1 covers 9 bases. The J segment lost 5 bases and the V segment lost 3 bases, leaving 6 bases of the junction unmatched. This CDR3 has 15 amino acids. CDR1 and CDR2 (germline): SGHRS, YFSETQ. CDR3: CASSYGTGSHNEQFF. The CDR3 DNA reads TGCGCCAGCAGCTACGGGACAGGGAGTCACAATGAGCAGTTCTTC.

This clonotype has only a few counts. V gene TRBV7-9 combines with J gene TRBJ1-2; 9 nucleotides align to TRBD1. Germline V gene data show CDR1 as SEHNR and CDR2 as FQNEAQ (reference sequence). Unmatched junction bases numbered 16, after V lost 5 bases and J lost 6 bases. This CDR3 spans 17 amino acids. CDR3 residues: CASSDRLQGALGNGYTF. For the CDR3, the DNA is TGTGCCAGCAGCGACCGTCTACAGGGGGCGCTTGGAAATGGCTACACCTTC.

This clonotype has just a few counts. V usage is TRBV10-3 and J usage is TRBJ1-5; tentative D call: TRBD1 (5 bases). The CDR3 totals 12 residues. Germline V gives CDR1 ENHRY, CDR2 SYGVKD. V was trimmed by 11 bases and J by 9 bases, leaving 17 bases between them. CDR3: CAAAGRDRPQHF. The CDR3 DNA is TGTGCCGCCGCCGGCAGGGATCGGCCCCAGCATTTT.

In its sample, this clonotype was seen a few times. The chain joins TRBV5-1 to TRBJ1-1; TRBD1 matches 8 bases. This CDR3 has 16 residues. CDR1 and CDR2 (germline): SGHRS, YFSETQ. Trimming removed 0 bases from V and 1 base from J; junction bases left unmatched: 5. This chain's CDR3 is CASSLGTGIRNTEAFF. The CDR3 DNA reads as TGCGCCAGCAGCTTGGGGACAGGGATTAGGAACACTGAAGCTTTCTTT.

In its sample, this clonotype was seen many times. The gene calls are TRBV7-9 and TRBJ1-6, with 10 positions matching TRBD1. The CDR3 has 14 residues. V dropped 7 bases and J dropped 9; count of bases not matched to a gene: 6. Germline lookup yields CDR1 SEHNR and CDR2 FQNEAQ (reference sequence). The CDR3 reads CASTRTGGGSPLHF. The CDR3 DNA follows: TGTGCCAGCACCCGGACAGGGGGAGGTTCACCCCTCCACTTT. Complete variable domain (other parts from reference TRBV7-9 and TRBJ1-6): DTGVSQNPRHKITKRGQNVTFRCDPISEHNRLYWYRQTLGQGPEFLTYFQNEAQLEKSRLLSDRFSAERPKGSFSTLEIQRTEQGDSAMYLCASTRTGGGSPLHFGNGTRLTVT.

In this sample, this clonotype turned up many times. The CDR3 protein is CASSETGGVQPQHF. In nucleotides, the CDR3 is TGTGCCAGCAGTGAGACAGGGGGCGTCCAGCCCCAGCATTTT. The J gene is TRBJ1-5, the V gene TRBV6-6; 10 nucleotides line up with TRBD1. Germline-derived CDR1 and CDR2 are MNHNY and SVGAGI (reference sequence). V shed 5 bases and J 7 bases; nucleotides not matched to a gene: 5. CDR3 size: 14 residues.

This sequence joins TRBV6-2 or TRBV6-3 and TRBJ1-1, with D perhaps matching TRBD1 (5 bases). CDR1 and CDR2 from the germline V gene are MNHEY and SVGEGT. V lost 5 bases and J lost 5, with 15 bases in between. CDR3 length: 14 residues. This chain's CDR3 is CASSPMRGGTEAFF. In nucleotides, the CDR3 is TGTGCCAGCAGTCCCATGAGGGGAGGGACTGAAGCTTTCTTT.

The table lists this clonotype with a few counts. The chain has TRBV3-1 and TRBJ1-4; TRBD1 matches 7 bases. Germline V gene data show CDR1 as LGHDT and CDR2 as YNNKEL (reference sequence). With V trimmed by 1 base and J by 8 bases, 13 bases remained unmatched. The CDR3 runs 17 residues. The CDR3 loop is CASSQATGRGRGEKLFF. CDR3 DNA: TGTGCCAGCAGCCAAGCAACCGGGAGGGGGCGCGGGGAAAAACTGTTTTTT. Full variable domain (outside the CDR3, taken from reference TRBV3-1 and TRBJ1-4): DTAVSQTPKYLVTQMGNDKSIKCEQNLGHDTMYWYKQDSKKFLKIMFSYNNKELIINETVPNRFSPKSPDKAHLNLHINSLELGDSAVYFCASSQATGRGRGEKLFFGSGTQLSVL.

The sample holds one count of this clonotype. This chain joins TRBV7-9 and TRBJ1-1; 8 nucleotides align to TRBD1. Germline loops: CDR1 SEHNR, CDR2 FQNEAQ (reference sequence). There are 14 residues in the CDR3. V trimming: 4 bases; J trimming: 3 bases; junction bases outside the gene matches: 4. The CDR3 nucleotides are TGTGCCAGCAGCTCGGGACAGGTCCACACTGAAGCTTTCTTT. Translated, it gives CASSSGQVHTEAFF.

V and J are TRBV5-6 and TRBJ2-1; 12 bases map to TRBD1. Germline CDR1 reads SGHDT; CDR2 reads YYEEEE. The CDR3 totals 16 residues. V trimming: 4 bases; J trimming: 7 bases; junction bases outside the gene matches: 9. The CDR3 protein is CASSRGTGGLGNEQFF. The CDR3 DNA is TGTGCCAGCAGCCGGGGGACAGGGGGCCTTGGGAATGAGCAGTTCTTC.

The genes are TRBV30 and TRBJ2-7; 10 bases agree with TRBD2. V shed 5 bases, J shed 5 bases, and the junction held 18 bases outside the gene matches. Per the germline V gene, CDR1 is GTSNPN and CDR2 is SVGIG (reference sequence). The length of the CDR3 is 17 residues. CDR3 bases: TGTGCCTGGGATTTGGGAAAAGGGTCTAGCGGGGGCCACGAGCAGTACTTC. This sequence encodes CAWDLGKGSSGGHEQYF.

This clonotype has ten or more counts. The rearrangement links TRBV4-1 to TRBJ2-1; perhaps TRBD1 as D (5 bases). The CDR3 is made up of 16 amino acids. Germline-derived CDR1 and CDR2 are MGHRA and YSYEKL. Trimming pared 4 bases from V and 6 bases from J, leaving 19 bases between. CDR3: CASSPLRLGRGNEQFF. The CDR3 nucleotides read TGCGCCAGCAGCCCTCTAAGGTTGGGTAGGGGCAATGAGCAGTTCTTC.

This clonotype was picked up many times. In DNA form, the CDR3 reads TGTGCCAGCAGCCCGAAGAGTTCTGGGGCCAACGTCCTGACTTTC. Translated, it gives CASSPKSSGANVLTF. The rearrangement uses TRBV9 and TRBJ2-6; no clear D. V was clipped by 4 bases and J by 1 base, with 9 bases between them. The CDR3 length is 15 residues. The V gene's germline CDR1 is SGDLS and CDR2 YYNGEE.

Only a few counts were recorded for this clonotype. This chain joins TRBV7-2 and TRBJ2-3; 11 bases map to TRBD2. This CDR3 region has 15 residues. V gave up 5 bases and J gave up 4 bases; unmatched junction bases: 5. Looked up from germline, CDR1 is SGHTA and CDR2 is FQGNSA. CDR3 in amino acids: CASSAGLAVSDTQYF. The CDR3 DNA sequence: TGTGCCAGCAGCGCGGGACTAGCGGTGTCAGATACGCAGTATTTT.

At least ten counts were recorded for this clonotype. The V call is TRBV7-3, the J call TRBJ2-1; D is perhaps TRBD1 or TRBD2 (5 bases each). V lost 3 bases, J lost 10 bases, and 13 bases lay in between. Germline CDR1 reads SGHTA; CDR2 reads FQGTGA. The CDR3 covers 13 residues. The chain's CDR3 is CASSFEPGPEQFF. The CDR3 bases are TGTGCCAGCAGCTTCGAACCGGGACCAGAGCAGTTCTTC.

On this clonotype itself: A much larger clone lies a single base off, so this may be a read error. The chain combines TRBV5-1 with TRBJ2-5; unclear D gene. Germline V gene sequence: CDR1 SGHRS, CDR2 YFSETQ. CDR3 length: 15 residues. This CDR3 is CASSLSADIQGTQYF. As DNA, the CDR3 is TGCGCCAGCAGCTTGTCGGCAGATATACAAGGGACCCAGTACTTC.

The V and J genes are TRBV12-3 or TRBV12-4 and TRBJ2-1; D is unresolved. V lost 4 bases to trimming and J lost 2 bases, with 6 bases between them. There are 13 residues in the CDR3. The CDR3 loop is CASSWAPYNEQFF. The DNA for the CDR3 is TGTGCCAGCAGTTGGGCCCCCTACAATGAGCAGTTCTTC.